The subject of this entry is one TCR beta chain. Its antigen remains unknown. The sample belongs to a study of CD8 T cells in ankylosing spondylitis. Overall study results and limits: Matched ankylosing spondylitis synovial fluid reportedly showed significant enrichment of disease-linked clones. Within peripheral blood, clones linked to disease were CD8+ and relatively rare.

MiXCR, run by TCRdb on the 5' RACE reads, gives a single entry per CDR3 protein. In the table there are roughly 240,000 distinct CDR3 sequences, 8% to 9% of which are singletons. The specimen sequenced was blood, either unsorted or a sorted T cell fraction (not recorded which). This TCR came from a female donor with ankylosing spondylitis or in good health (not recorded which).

The CDR3, as DNA: TGCAGTGCTAGCACAGGGGCGACTAGCGGGAGGGCTCTCAATGAGCAGTTCTTC. This sequence encodes CSASTGATSGRALNEQFF. The chain couples TRBV20-1 to TRBJ2-1, with TRBD2 identical over 14 bases. V trimming: 3 bases; J trimming: 6 bases; junction bases outside the gene matches: 13. The germline V gene has CDR1 DFQATT and CDR2 SNEGSKA (reference sequence). This CDR3 has 18 residues.